The present entry profiles one TCR beta chain with its context. Assay: immunoSEQ multiplex PCR; the TCRdb copy retains only in-frame clones and omits some. The table has 250,000 to 350,000 clones, 86% seen once. This sample is part of a study of cytomegalovirus exposure and HLA in healthy donors. This CDR3 spans 16 amino acids. The V gene end was trimmed by 5 bases and the J gene end by 0 bases; junction bases not matched to a gene: 4. Per the germline V gene, CDR1 is MRHNA and CDR2 is SNTAGT. Sample: PBMCs. The rearrangement uses TRBV6-4 and TRBJ2-3; 11 bases agree with TRBD2. The receptor's source is a woman aged 18-35 years in good health and CMV-seronegative. CDR3 protein: CASSRTSGSSTDTQYF. The CDR3 coding sequence is TGTGCCAGCAGTCGGACTAGCGGGTCTAGCACAGATACGCAGTATTTT.